Sequencing of this TCR beta chain was carried out in a study of blood T cells in healthy people across ages. Findings of the study overall: Among T cells, TCR beta diversity per million cells dropped roughly linearly as age rose.

Germline-derived CDR1 and CDR2 are SGHKS and YYEKEE (reference sequence). Deletions cut 2 bases from V and 10 bases from J, with 12 bases between. This CDR3 spans 12 amino acids. Concerning this clonotype itself: Antigen specificity is unknown.

PCR was performed a second time for about 7 to 11 cycles using a sample-barcoded 5' primer and a J-beta primer mix. TCRdb re-called the 5' RACE reads with MiXCR, one entry per CDR3 protein. Here the sample spans 780,000 or so distinct CDR3 sequences, roughly 56% being singletons. The sequencing sample was made of blood. This TCR came from a man aged 35 to 55 in good health. The chain employs TRBV5-5 and TRBJ1-2, with D possibly matching TRBD1 (6 bases). The CDR3 is CASSFQGGYYTF. The DNA for the CDR3 is TGTGCCAGCAGCTTTCAAGGGGGATACTACACCTTC.